The source of this T cell receptor beta chain is a study of OX40 agonist ivuxolimab in advanced cancers. Study in general: With a range of roughly 20 to 80, age averaged roughly 61 years, and around 83% were male.

General study points: The CD4+ and CD8+ T cells in the blood had expanded clonally by week 6 at 0.1 to 3.0 mg/kg. Those patients achieving a partial response at 0.1-3.0 mg/kg showed among the lowest clonal expansion.

TCRdb keeps only in-frame clones here, not all; method: immunoSEQ multiplex PCR. Of under 40,000 clones listed, about four fifths are singletons. Trimming took 4 bases from V and 5 from J, leaving 27 bases between them. CDR3 length: 19 amino acids. In germline, CDR1 is GTSNPN, CDR2 SVGIG (reference sequence). As to this clone: Its antigen is not identified.

The rearrangement joins TRBV30 to TRBJ1-6; tentatively, D is TRBD1 (5 bases). This receptor was identified in an adult with an advanced solid tumor such as melanoma, head and neck, liver or kidney cancer. The material sequenced was CD4+ or CD8+ T cells sorted from blood, taken in a trial of the OX40 agonist ivuxolimab. CDR3 in DNA: TGTGCCTGGACCCTAAGGGCCATGGCGAGGGGAGAGAATAATTCACCCCTCCACTTT. The encoded protein is CAWTLRAMARGENNSPLHF.